The present entry profiles one T cell receptor beta chain with its context. What it binds is unknown. Trimming removed 5 bases at V and 13 bases at J, with 12 bases between. CDR1 is SGHNT and CDR2 is YENEEA in the germline V gene. CDR3 length equals 11 residues. Peripheral blood was drawn, approximately 9.7 milliliters per donor. This sample stems from a study of blood T cells in healthy people across ages. Whole-study results and caveats: Whereas aged donors had fewer naive CD4+ cells, long-lived donors had more of them and higher diversity.

Primed by a sample-barcoded 5' primer and a J-beta primer mix, a second PCR proceeded for 7 to 11 cycles. Carrying 12 random nucleotides, a template-switch adaptor labeled each individual cDNA molecule. TCRdb processed the 5' RACE reads anew with MiXCR; each CDR3 protein has one entry. This table holds more than 800,000 distinct CDR3 sequences, 25% to 30% found once. The chain recombines TRBV11-3 with TRBJ2-1, with D unclear. The sequence was collected from a woman aged 80 or over in good health. The specimen was blood. Written as DNA, the CDR3 is TGTGCCAGCAGCAATGGTGGACGACAGTTCTTC. Its protein is CASSNGGRQFF.